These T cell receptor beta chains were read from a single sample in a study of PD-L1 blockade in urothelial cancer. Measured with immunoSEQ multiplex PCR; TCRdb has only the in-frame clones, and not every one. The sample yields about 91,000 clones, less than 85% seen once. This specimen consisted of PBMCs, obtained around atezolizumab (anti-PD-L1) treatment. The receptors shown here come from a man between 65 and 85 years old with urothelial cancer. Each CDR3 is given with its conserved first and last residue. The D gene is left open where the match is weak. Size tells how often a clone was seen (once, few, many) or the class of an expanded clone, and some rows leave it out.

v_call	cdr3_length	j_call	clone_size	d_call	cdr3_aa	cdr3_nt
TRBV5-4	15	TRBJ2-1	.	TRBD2	CASSLGGGGYNEQFF	TGTGCCAGCAGCTTGGGGGGCGGGGGGTACAATGAGCAGTTCTTC
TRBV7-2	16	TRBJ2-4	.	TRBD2	CASSLTGGGPKNIQYF	TGTGCCAGCAGCTTAACTGGCGGGGGGCCCAAAAACATTCAGTACTTC
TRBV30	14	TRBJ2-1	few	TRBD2	CAWIGRENYNEQFF	TGTGCCTGGATTGGGAGGGAGAACTACAATGAGCAGTTCTTC
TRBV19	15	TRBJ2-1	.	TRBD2	CATLRSGGSYNEQFF	TGTGCCACCCTTCGTAGCGGGGGATCCTACAATGAGCAGTTCTTC
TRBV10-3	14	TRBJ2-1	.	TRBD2	CAIKGLAGYNEQFF	TGTGCCATCAAAGGTCTAGCGGGGTACAATGAGCAGTTCTTC
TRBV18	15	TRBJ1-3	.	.	CASSLDSDTGNTIYF	TGTGCCAGCTCCCTCGACAGCGATACTGGAAACACCATATATTTT
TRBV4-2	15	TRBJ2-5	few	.	CASSQDIRGQETQYF	TGTGCCAGCAGCCAAGACATCCGGGGGCAAGAGACCCAGTACTTC
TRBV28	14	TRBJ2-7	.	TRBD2	CASSLGGLIGEQYF	TGTGCCAGCAGTTTGGGGGGACTAATCGGCGAGCAGTACTTC
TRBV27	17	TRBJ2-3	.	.	CASCLDSGQTSTDTQYF	TGTGCCAGCTGCCTTGATAGCGGTCAAACTAGCACAGATACGCAGTATTTT
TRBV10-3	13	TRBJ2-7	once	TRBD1	CAIRTGEAYEQYF	TGTGCCATCAGGACAGGGGAGGCCTACGAGCAGTACTTC
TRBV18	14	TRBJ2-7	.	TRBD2	CASSPGGQTTEQYF	TGTGCCAGCTCACCGGGAGGGCAGACTACCGAGCAGTACTTC
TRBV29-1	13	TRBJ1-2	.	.	CSVGDLGEDGYTF	TGCAGCGTAGGGGACCTAGGGGAGGATGGCTACACCTTC
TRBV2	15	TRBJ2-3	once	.	CASSASGQRTDTQYF	TGTGCCAGCAGTGCTAGCGGACAGCGCACAGATACGCAGTATTTT
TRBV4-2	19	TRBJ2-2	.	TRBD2	CASNWEVAGGTPNTGELFF	TGTGCCAGCAATTGGGAGGTAGCGGGGGGGACCCCGAACACCGGGGAGCTGTTTTTT
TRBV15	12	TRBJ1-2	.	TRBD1	CATSDRVAGYTF	TGTGCCACCAGCGACAGGGTTGCTGGCTACACCTTC